Each of the 27 T cell receptor beta chains below was sequenced from the same sample in a study of OX40 agonist ivuxolimab in advanced cancers. Here immunoSEQ multiplex PCR was the method, and the copy in TCRdb shows in-frame clones only, minus some. The table shows tens of thousands of clones, with approximately 90% occurring only once. Source: CD4+ or CD8+ T cells sorted from blood, taken in a trial of the OX40 agonist ivuxolimab. All receptors come from an adult with an advanced solid tumor such as melanoma, head and neck, liver or kidney cancer.

This rearrangement joins TRBV19 to TRBJ2-2; 9 bases match TRBD2. Germline CDR1 LNHDA, CDR2 SQIVND (reference sequence). Trimming at V came to 6 bases and at J to 6 bases, leaving 11 bases not matched to a gene. The CDR3 sequence is 16 residues long. The CDR3 DNA is TGTGCCAGTAGCCCTAAACTGGGACTAGCACCCGGGGAGCTGTTTTTT. Protein product: CASSPKLGLAPGELFF.

A few counts support this clone. The chain uses TRBV28 and TRBJ1-2, with D hard to call. Trimming left V 6 bases short and J 3 bases short, with 5 bases between. This CDR3 spans 11 amino acids. Germline V lookup: CDR1 MDHEN, CDR2 SYDVKM. CDR3 DNA: TGTGCCAGCAGGGATTACTATGGCTACACCTTC. It is translated as CASRDYYGYTF.

A note on this clone: The same CDR3 is also encoded by other DNA sequences in this sample. The V gene is TRBV7-2, the J gene TRBJ2-3, with D uncertain. Per the germline V gene, CDR1 is SGHTA and CDR2 is FQGNSA. V was shortened by 5 bases and J by 0 bases, with 3 bases between the two germline ends. CDR3 length: 12 amino acids. In DNA, the CDR3 is TGTGCCAGCAGCGGTAGCACAGATACGCAGTATTTT. Residues: CASSGSTDTQYF.

The chain combines TRBV2 with TRBJ2-2; 16 nucleotides match TRBD2. V was pared by 6 bases and J by 7 bases, with 8 bases of the junction left unmatched. CDR1 SNHLY and CDR2 FYNNEI come from the germline V gene. The CDR3 spans 17 residues. The CDR3 nucleotides are TGTGCCAGCAGCCGGGGACTAGCGGGAGGGCGCGACGGGGAGCTGTTTTTT. Encoded protein: CASSRGLAGGRDGELFF.

The V call is TRBV27, the J call TRBJ1-4, with D perhaps TRBD1 (5 bases). Germline values: CDR1 MNHEY, CDR2 SMNVEV (reference sequence). CDR3 length: 13 amino acids. V was shortened by 6 bases and J by 8 bases, with 13 bases between the two germline ends. This CDR3 is CASSPGRREKLFF. Written as DNA, the CDR3 is TGTGCCAGCAGCCCAGGGCGTCGAGAAAAACTGTTTTTT.

In the case of this clone: Germline is not matched at one junction end, which may reflect a read error. The CDR3, as DNA: TGTGCCAGTTCATCCTTTGCTAGCGGCCTCACAGGTACGCAGTATTTT. It yields the protein CASSSFASGLTGTQYF. The chain carries TRBV19 and TRBJ2-3; 7 bases line up with TRBD2. Germline lookup yields CDR1 LNHDA and CDR2 SQIVND (reference sequence). The CDR3 runs to 16 residues.

This clone came up a few times. This chain uses TRBV10-2 with TRBJ1-1; D may be TRBD1 (5 bases). Trimming took 2 bases from V and 0 from J, leaving 7 bases between them. In germline, CDR1 is WSHSY, CDR2 SAAADI. The CDR3 contains 14 residues. Written as DNA, the CDR3 is TGCGCCAGCAGTGAGGCGGGGGTGAACACTGAAGCTTTCTTT. This gives the protein CASSEAGVNTEAFF.

The chain couples TRBV15 to TRBJ2-6; D not certain. CDR1 LNHNV and CDR2 YYDKDF come from the germline V gene (reference sequence). The CDR3 consists of 16 residues. Trimming left V 0 bases short and J 2 bases short, with 8 bases between. The CDR3 is CATSRDRSTGANVLTF. The CDR3, as DNA: TGTGCCACCAGCAGAGATCGGAGTACTGGGGCCAACGTCCTGACTTTC.

The chain links TRBV14 to TRBJ2-3; D is possibly TRBD2 (6 bases). The germline V gene has CDR1 SGHDN and CDR2 FVKESK. The CDR3 length is 16 residues. Trimming shortened V by 3 bases and J by 0 bases, and 13 bases separated the two germline ends. The CDR3 spells CASSHLEGASTDTQYF. The CDR3 region has the DNA TGTGCCAGCAGCCATCTGGAGGGAGCTAGCACAGATACGCAGTATTTT.

The chain links TRBV7-3 to TRBJ2-1; D is ambiguous. CDR3 size: 13 residues. V was cut by 5 bases and J by 8 bases, with 13 bases left in between. Germline CDR1 SGHTA, CDR2 FQGTGA. CDR3 amino acids: CASSLVPSHEQFF. For the CDR3, the DNA is TGTGCCAGCAGCCTTGTCCCGTCCCATGAGCAGTTCTTC.

The chain uses TRBV29-1 and TRBJ2-3; D uncertain. This CDR3 comprises 14 residues. Germline CDR1 and CDR2: SQVTM and ANQGSEA. Between the trimmed V and J ends, which lost 6 bases and 0 bases, there was a span of 13 bases. This chain's CDR3 is CSVNARSSTDTQYF. Written as DNA, the CDR3 is TGCAGCGTCAATGCCCGGTCTAGCACAGATACGCAGTATTTT.

This chain joins TRBV5-4 and TRBJ2-3; D is perhaps TRBD2 (6 bases). V lost 2 bases to trimming and J lost 2 bases, with 15 bases between them. The CDR3 is made up of 16 amino acids. CDR1 and CDR2 (germline): SGHNT, YYREEE (reference sequence). The CDR3 spells CASSFPRGIATDTQYF. DNA for the CDR3: TGTGCCAGCAGCTTCCCCCGGGGGATTGCCACAGATACGCAGTATTTT.

The table lists this clone with a count of one. The chain is built from TRBV14 and TRBJ2-5; D is possibly TRBD1 or TRBD2 (5 bases each). Germline values: CDR1 SGHDN, CDR2 FVKESK. With 0 bases removed from V and 5 bases from J, the gap between germline ends came to 7 bases. The CDR3 length is 13 residues. Written as DNA, the CDR3 is TGTGCCAGCAGCCAAGATTGGGGGGAGACCCAGTACTTC. Translating it yields CASSQDWGETQYF.

The chain is built from TRBV7-2 and TRBJ2-7, with D maybe TRBD2 (5 bases). Germline V CDR1 and CDR2: SGHTA, FQGNSA. The CDR3 is 13 residues long. Trimming took 3 bases from V and 5 from J, leaving 11 bases between them. CDR3 protein: CASSFVYGDEQYF. DNA of the CDR3: TGTGCCAGCAGCTTCGTTTACGGGGACGAGCAGTACTTC.

This clone has only one observation. The chain recombines TRBV28 with TRBJ2-7; 9 nucleotides agree with TRBD1. After removal of 5 bases from V and 6 bases from J, the junction contained 11 bases not matched to a gene. CDR1 is MDHEN, CDR2 SYDVKM, per germline. This CDR3 spans 15 amino acids. In nucleotides, the CDR3 is TGTGCCAGCAGTGCTAGTGGGACAGGGTCCCTCGAGCAGTACTTC. This translates into CASSASGTGSLEQYF.

The count of this clone is one. The chain combines TRBV19 with TRBJ2-7; 8 nucleotides agree with TRBD1. The CDR3 has 15 amino acids. The V segment lost 5 bases and the J segment 0 bases; nucleotides outside the gene matches: 6. Looked up from germline, CDR1 is LNHDA and CDR2 is SQIVND (reference sequence). This CDR3 reads CASSSRTGSSYEQYF. As DNA, the CDR3 is TGTGCCAGTAGTTCCCGGACAGGGAGCTCCTACGAGCAGTACTTC. The full variable domain, completed using reference TRBV19 and TRBJ2-7, is DGGITQSPKYLFRKEGQNVTLSCEQNLNHDAMYWYRQDPGQGLRLIYYSQIVNDFQKGDIAEGYSVSREKKESFPLTVTSAQKNPTAFYLCASSSRTGSSYEQYFGPGTRLTVT.

The chain links TRBV6-5 to TRBJ2-7; D possibly uses TRBD1 or TRBD2 (6 bases each). The CDR3 sequence is 15 residues long. V gave up 6 bases and J gave up 3 bases, with 18 bases separating them. In germline, CDR1 is MNHEY, CDR2 SVGAGI. CDR3 in amino acids: CASRPMGGRDYEQYF. CDR3 DNA sequence: TGTGCCAGCAGACCTATGGGGGGCCGCGACTACGAGCAGTACTTC.

This clone was picked up a small number of times. The J gene is TRBJ1-2, the V gene TRBV5-1; 7 positions match TRBD1. Germline CDR1 reads SGHRS; CDR2 reads YFSETQ. The CDR3 runs to 12 residues. V was pared by 4 bases and J by 6 bases, with 3 bases of the junction left unmatched. CDR3 in DNA: TGCGCCAGCAGCACCGACAGGGATGGCTACACCTTC. Translation gives CASSTDRDGYTF.

The V call is TRBV6-1, the J call TRBJ2-1; D tentatively fits TRBD1 or TRBD2 (7 bases each). CDR3 length: 14 residues. The V end lost 2 bases, the J end lost 4 bases, and 9 bases lay between the germline ends. CDR1 is MNHNS, CDR2 SASEGT, per germline. CDR3 bases: TGTGCCAGCAGTGAACAGGGGGGGTACAATGAGCAGTTCTTC. Residues: CASSEQGGYNEQFF.

This chain uses TRBV29-1 with TRBJ1-1; D remains ambiguous. The CDR3 is made up of 14 amino acids. CDR1 and CDR2 from the germline V gene are SQVTM and ANQGSEA. The V and J ends lost 4 bases and 4 bases respectively, with 16 bases between them. The CDR3 DNA is TGCAGCGTTGTAGGTCTCTTTGGGGTCACTGAAGCTTTCTTT. This sequence encodes CSVVGLFGVTEAFF.

This clone is a singleton in its sample. The chain uses TRBV7-8 and TRBJ1-5; D call uncertain. Germline V gene data show CDR1 as SGHVS and CDR2 as FQNEAQ. Between the trimmed V and J ends, which lost 1 base and 1 base, there was a span of 8 bases. CDR3 length: 15 residues. CDR3 bases: TGTGCCAGCAGCTTAGGGGTCTTGAGCAATCAGCCCCAGCATTTT. It codes for CASSLGVLSNQPQHF.

This chain links TRBV4-2 with TRBJ2-3; TRBD1 matches 8 bases. Trimming took 3 bases from V and 10 from J; bases not matched to a gene: 6. The germline V gene has CDR1 LGHNA and CDR2 YNFKEQ. The CDR3 covers 13 residues. In nucleotides, the CDR3 is TGTGCCAGCAGCCAGCCCGGACAGGGCTCGCAGTATTTT. Translation: CASSQPGQGSQYF.

This clone was seen a few times. V is TRBV5-1 and J is TRBJ2-1, with D possibly matching TRBD1 (6 bases). V was shortened by 5 bases and J by 3 bases, with 15 bases between the two germline ends. The CDR3 runs to 15 residues. Germline CDR1 SGHRS, CDR2 YFSETQ. The CDR3 here is CASRGATQFYNEQFF. In DNA form, the CDR3 reads TGCGCCAGCAGGGGGGCCACCCAGTTCTACAATGAGCAGTTCTTC.

V and J are TRBV2 and TRBJ2-5, with D unresolved. Trimming took 2 bases from V and 4 from J, leaving 2 bases between them. Germline V gives CDR1 SNHLY, CDR2 FYNNEI. The CDR3 spans 11 residues. CDR3 protein: CASSETETQYF. CDR3 nucleotide sequence: TGTGCCAGCAGTGAAACAGAGACCCAGTACTTC.

The gene calls are TRBV11-3 and TRBJ2-2; no firm D call. Between the trimmed V and J ends, which lost 3 bases and 3 bases, there was a span of 8 bases. Germline values: CDR1 SGHNT, CDR2 YENEEA. This CDR3 comprises 14 residues. In nucleotides, the CDR3 is TGTGCCAGCAGCTTTAATGACGACACCGGGGAGCTGTTTTTT. Protein: CASSFNDDTGELFF.

This clone was detected a few times. The chain combines TRBV9 with TRBJ2-2; tentative D call: TRBD2 (6 bases). Germline V gene data show CDR1 as SGDLS and CDR2 as YYNGEE. Trimming removed 0 bases at V and 1 base at J, with 7 bases between. The CDR3 runs 15 residues. CDR3 nucleotides: TGTGCCAGCAGCGTAGGCGGGATGAACACCGGGGAGCTGTTTTTT. It specifies CASSVGGMNTGELFF.

The rearrangement joins TRBV6-6 to TRBJ1-1; possible D gene TRBD1, 6 bases. The CDR3 extends over 14 amino acids. Germline CDR1 MNHNY, CDR2 SVGAGI (reference sequence). V was trimmed by 5 bases and J by 5 bases, leaving 15 bases between them. Written as DNA, the CDR3 is TGTGCCAGCAGTCCAACAGGGCGCGGGACTGAAGCTTTCTTT. Encoded protein: CASSPTGRGTEAFF.